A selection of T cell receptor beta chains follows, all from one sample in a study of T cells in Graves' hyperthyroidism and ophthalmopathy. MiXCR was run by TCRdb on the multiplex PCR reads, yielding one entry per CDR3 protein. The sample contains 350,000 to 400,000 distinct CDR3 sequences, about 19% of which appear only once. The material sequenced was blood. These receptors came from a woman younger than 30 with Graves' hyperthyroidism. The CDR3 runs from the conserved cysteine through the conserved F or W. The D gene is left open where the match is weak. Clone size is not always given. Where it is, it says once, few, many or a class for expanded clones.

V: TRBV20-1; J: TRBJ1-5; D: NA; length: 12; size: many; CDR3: CSAGYSNQPQHF; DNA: TGCAGTGCAGGGTATAGCAATCAGCCCCAGCATTTT
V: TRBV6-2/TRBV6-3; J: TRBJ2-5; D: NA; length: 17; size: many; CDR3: CASSYSVLVGSQETQYF; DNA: TGTGCCAGCAGTTACTCGGTGCTAGTAGGGTCGCAAGAGACCCAGTACTTC
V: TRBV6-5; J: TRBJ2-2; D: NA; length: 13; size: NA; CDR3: CASSYLSTGELFF; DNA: TGTGCCAGCAGTTACCTCTCCACCGGGGAGCTGTTTTTT
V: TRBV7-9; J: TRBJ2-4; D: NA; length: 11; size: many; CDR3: CASSSSDIQYF; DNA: TGTGCCAGCAGTAGCAGTGACATTCAGTACTTC
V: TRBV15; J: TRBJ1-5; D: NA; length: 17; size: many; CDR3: CATSRAGGFHGDQPQHF; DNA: TGTGCCACCAGCAGAGCGGGGGGGTTCCACGGAGATCAGCCCCAGCATTTT
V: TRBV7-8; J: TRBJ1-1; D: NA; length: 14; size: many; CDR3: CASSLRRVDTEAFF; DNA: TGTGCCAGCAGCCTTAGGCGGGTGGACACTGAAGCTTTCTTT
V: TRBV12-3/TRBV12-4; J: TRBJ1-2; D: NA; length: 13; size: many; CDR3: CASRPGGGYGYTF; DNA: TGTGCCAGCAGGCCCGGGGGGGGCTATGGCTACACCTTC
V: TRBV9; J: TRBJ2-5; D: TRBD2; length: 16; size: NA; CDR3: CASSPGTSGVQETQYF; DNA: TGTGCCAGCAGCCCCGGGACTAGCGGGGTGCAAGAGACCCAGTACTTC
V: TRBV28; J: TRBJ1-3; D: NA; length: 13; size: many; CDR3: CASSSAPGTTIYF; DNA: TGTGCCAGCAGTTCCGCCCCTGGAACCACCATATATTTT
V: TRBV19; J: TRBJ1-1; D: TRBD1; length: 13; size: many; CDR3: CASSMDRVTEAFF; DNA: TGTGCCAGTAGCATGGACAGGGTTACTGAAGCTTTCTTT
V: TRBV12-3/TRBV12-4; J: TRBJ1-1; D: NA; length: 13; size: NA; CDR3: CASTPRGATEAFF; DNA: TGTGCCAGCACTCCCCGGGGGGCCACTGAAGCTTTCTTT
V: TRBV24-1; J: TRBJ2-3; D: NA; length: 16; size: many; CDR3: CATSAPETFGTDTQYF; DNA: TGTGCCACCAGTGCACCGGAGACCTTTGGGACAGATACGCAGTATTTT
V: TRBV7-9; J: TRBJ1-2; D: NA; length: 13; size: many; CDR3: CASSLVVGYGYTF; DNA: TGTGCCAGCAGCTTAGTGGTCGGGTATGGCTACACCTTC
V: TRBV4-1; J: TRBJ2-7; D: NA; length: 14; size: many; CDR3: CASSQLKGFREQYF; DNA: TGCGCCAGCAGCCAACTCAAGGGATTCCGCGAGCAGTACTTC
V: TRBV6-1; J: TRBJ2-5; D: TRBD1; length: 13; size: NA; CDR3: CASVNRGRETQYF; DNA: TGTGCCAGCGTAAACAGGGGGCGCGAGACCCAGTACTTC
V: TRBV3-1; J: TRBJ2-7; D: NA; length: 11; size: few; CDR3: CASSQDRGQYF; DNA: TGTGCCAGCAGCCAAGATAGAGGGCAGTACTTC
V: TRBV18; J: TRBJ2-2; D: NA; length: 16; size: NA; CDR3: CASSRPPGTGYGELFF; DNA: TGTGCCAGCTCAAGGCCCCCGGGGACCGGGTACGGGGAGCTGTTTTTT
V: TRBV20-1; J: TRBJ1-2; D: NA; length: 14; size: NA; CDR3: CSARDMGKDYGYTF; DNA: TGCAGTGCTAGAGATATGGGGAAGGACTATGGCTACACCTTC
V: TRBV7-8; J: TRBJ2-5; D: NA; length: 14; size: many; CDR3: CASSSPGTQETQYF; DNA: TGTGCCAGCAGCTCGCCCGGGACGCAAGAGACCCAGTACTTC
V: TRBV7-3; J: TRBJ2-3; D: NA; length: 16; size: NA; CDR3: CASSLIGGLSTDTQYF; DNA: TGTGCCAGCAGCTTAATCGGGGGGCTCAGCACAGATACGCAGTATTTT
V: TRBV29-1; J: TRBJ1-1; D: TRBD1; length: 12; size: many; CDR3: CSVDRVGTEAFF; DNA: TGCAGCGTAGACAGGGTCGGCACTGAAGCTTTCTTT
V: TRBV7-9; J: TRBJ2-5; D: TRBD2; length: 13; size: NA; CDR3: CASSFSSGETQYF; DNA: TGTGCCAGCAGCTTTTCTAGCGGAGAGACCCAGTACTTC
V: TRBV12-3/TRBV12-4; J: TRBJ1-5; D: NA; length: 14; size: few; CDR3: CASSLWDSDQPQHF; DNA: TGTGCCAGCAGTTTATGGGATAGCGATCAGCCCCAGCATTTT
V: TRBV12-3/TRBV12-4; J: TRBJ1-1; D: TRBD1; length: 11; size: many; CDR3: CASGQGTEAFF; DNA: TGTGCCAGCGGACAGGGGACTGAAGCTTTCTTT
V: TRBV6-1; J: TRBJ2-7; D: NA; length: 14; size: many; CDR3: CASSPTVGGYEQYF; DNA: TGTGCCAGCAGTCCGACGGTTGGGGGCTACGAGCAGTACTTC
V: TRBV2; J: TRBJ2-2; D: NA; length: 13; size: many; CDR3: CASGWDNTGELFF; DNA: TGTGCCAGCGGATGGGACAACACCGGGGAGCTGTTTTTT
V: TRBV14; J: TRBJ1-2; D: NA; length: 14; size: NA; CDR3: CASSQGGPGYGYTF; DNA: TGTGCCAGCAGCCAAGGGGGGCCGGGGTATGGCTACACCTTC
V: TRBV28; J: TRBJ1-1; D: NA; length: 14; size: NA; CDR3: CASTLAQGNTGAFF; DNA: TGTGCCAGCACTCTAGCCCAGGGGAACACTGGAGCTTTCTTT
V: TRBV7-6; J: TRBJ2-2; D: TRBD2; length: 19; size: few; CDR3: CASSLEVLYSGAYTGELFF; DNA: TGTGCCAGCAGCTTAGAGGTTCTTTATAGCGGGGCGTACACCGGGGAGCTGTTTTTT
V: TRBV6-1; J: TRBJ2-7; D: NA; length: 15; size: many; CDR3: CASSEERDTSYEQYF; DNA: TGTGCCAGCAGTGAAGAACGGGACACCTCCTACGAGCAGTACTTC
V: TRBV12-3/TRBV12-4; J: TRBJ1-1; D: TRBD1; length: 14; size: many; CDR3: CASSSGGRNTEAFF; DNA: TGTGCCAGCAGCTCAGGGGGCCGAAACACTGAAGCTTTCTTT
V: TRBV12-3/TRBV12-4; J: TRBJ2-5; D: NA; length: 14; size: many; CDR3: CASSSEQGEETQYF; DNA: TGTGCCAGCAGTTCGGAACAGGGAGAAGAGACCCAGTACTTC
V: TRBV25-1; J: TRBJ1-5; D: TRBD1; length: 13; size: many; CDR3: CARPGTGNQPQHF; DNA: TGTGCCAGGCCCGGGACAGGGAATCAGCCCCAGCATTTT
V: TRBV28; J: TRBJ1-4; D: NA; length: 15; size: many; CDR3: CASEDSFTTGEKLFF; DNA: TGTGCCAGCGAGGACAGCTTTACAACCGGGGAAAAACTGTTTTTT
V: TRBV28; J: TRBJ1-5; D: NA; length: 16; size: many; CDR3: CASSFGVAGLNQPQHF; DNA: TGTGCCAGCAGTTTTGGGGTAGCAGGGCTCAATCAGCCCCAGCATTTT
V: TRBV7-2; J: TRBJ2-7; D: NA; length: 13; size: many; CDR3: CASSSSSVYEQYF; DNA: TGTGCCAGCAGCTCGTCCTCCGTCTACGAGCAGTACTTC
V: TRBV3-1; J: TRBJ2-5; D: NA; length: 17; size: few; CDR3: CASSQEQSSRSGETQYF; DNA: TGTGCCAGCAGCCAAGAACAGTCTAGCAGGTCCGGTGAGACCCAGTACTTC
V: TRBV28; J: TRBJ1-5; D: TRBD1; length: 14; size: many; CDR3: CAATPQGAEQPQHF; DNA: TGTGCCGCAACTCCACAGGGGGCTGAACAGCCCCAGCATTTT
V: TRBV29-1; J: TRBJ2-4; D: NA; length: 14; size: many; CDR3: CSVNFGLQGNIQYF; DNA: TGCAGCGTTAATTTCGGCCTACAGGGAAACATTCAGTACTTC
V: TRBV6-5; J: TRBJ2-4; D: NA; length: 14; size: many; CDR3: CASFGSIAKNIQYF; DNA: TGTGCCAGCTTCGGAAGTATAGCCAAAAACATTCAGTACTTC
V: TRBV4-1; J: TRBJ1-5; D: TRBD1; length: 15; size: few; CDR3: CASSPSGTGYQPQHF; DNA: TGCGCCAGCAGCCCCTCCGGGACAGGGTATCAGCCCCAGCATTTT
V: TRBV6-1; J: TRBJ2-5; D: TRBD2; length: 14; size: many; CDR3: CASSPRGLAETQYF; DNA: TGTGCCAGCAGTCCCCGGGGACTAGCGGAGACCCAGTACTTC
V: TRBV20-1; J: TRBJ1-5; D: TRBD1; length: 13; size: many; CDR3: CSAFGTVNQPQHF; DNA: TGCAGTGCTTTCGGGACAGTCAATCAGCCCCAGCATTTT
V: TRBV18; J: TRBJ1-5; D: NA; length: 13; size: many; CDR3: CASSRGRDQPQHF; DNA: TGTGCCAGCTCACGTGGCAGGGATCAGCCCCAGCATTTT
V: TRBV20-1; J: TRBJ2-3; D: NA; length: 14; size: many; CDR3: CSARYGSSTDTQYF; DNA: TGCAGTGCTAGGTACGGCAGTAGCACAGATACGCAGTATTTT
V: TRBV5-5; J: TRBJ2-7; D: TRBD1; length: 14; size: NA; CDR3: CASSLGDRAYEQYF; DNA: TGTGCCAGCAGCTTGGGAGACAGGGCCTACGAGCAGTACTTC
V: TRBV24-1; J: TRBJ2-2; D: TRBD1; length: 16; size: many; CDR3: CATSTGDPWNTGELFF; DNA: TGTGCCACCAGTACAGGGGATCCGTGGAACACCGGGGAGCTGTTTTTT
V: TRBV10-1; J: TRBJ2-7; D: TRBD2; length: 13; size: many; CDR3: CASAPSGGYEQYF; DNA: TGCGCCAGCGCACCTAGCGGGGGATACGAGCAGTACTTC
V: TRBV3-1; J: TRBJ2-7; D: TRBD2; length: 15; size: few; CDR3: CASSRGGGIRDEQYF; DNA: TGTGCCAGCAGCCGTGGCGGGGGGATTCGGGACGAGCAGTACTTC
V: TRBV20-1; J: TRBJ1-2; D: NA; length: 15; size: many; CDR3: CSASMMAEGAYGYTF; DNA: TGCAGTGCTAGCATGATGGCGGAGGGCGCCTATGGCTACACCTTC
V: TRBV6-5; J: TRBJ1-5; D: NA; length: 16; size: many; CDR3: CASSYSSLPGNQPQHF; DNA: TGTGCCAGCAGTTACTCGAGTCTCCCGGGCAATCAGCCCCAGCATTTT
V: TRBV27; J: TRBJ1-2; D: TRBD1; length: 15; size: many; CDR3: CASSSLGQGKKGYTF; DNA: TGTGCCAGCAGTTCCCTAGGACAGGGGAAGAAAGGCTACACCTTC
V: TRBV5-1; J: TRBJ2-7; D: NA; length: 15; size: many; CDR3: CASSPDGTSLYEQYF; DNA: TGCGCCAGCAGCCCCGATGGGACAAGTCTCTACGAGCAGTACTTC
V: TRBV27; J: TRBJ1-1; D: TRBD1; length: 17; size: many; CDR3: CASKRLTDRIRNTEAFF; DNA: TGTGCCAGCAAGCGGTTAACGGACAGGATTCGAAACACTGAAGCTTTCTTT
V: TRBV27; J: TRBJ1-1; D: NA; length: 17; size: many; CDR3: CASSFRGFWGLNTEAFF; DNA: TGTGCCAGCAGTTTTCGGGGATTTTGGGGACTGAACACTGAAGCTTTCTTT
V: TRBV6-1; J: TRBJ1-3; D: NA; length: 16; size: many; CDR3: CASSEDVRLSGNTIYF; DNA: TGTGCCAGCAGTGAAGACGTCAGGCTCTCTGGAAACACCATATATTTT
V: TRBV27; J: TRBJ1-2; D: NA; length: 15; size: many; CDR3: CASSPGLGDLYGYTF; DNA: TGTGCCAGCAGCCCGGGGTTAGGGGACCTCTATGGCTACACCTTC
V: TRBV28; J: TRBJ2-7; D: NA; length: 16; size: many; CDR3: CASTSALASGHYEQYF; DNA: TGTGCCAGCACCTCTGCCCTCGCGTCTGGCCATTACGAGCAGTACTTC
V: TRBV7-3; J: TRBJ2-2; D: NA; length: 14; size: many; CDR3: CASSFSGGAGELFF; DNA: TGTGCCAGCAGCTTCTCCGGGGGAGCCGGGGAGCTGTTTTTT